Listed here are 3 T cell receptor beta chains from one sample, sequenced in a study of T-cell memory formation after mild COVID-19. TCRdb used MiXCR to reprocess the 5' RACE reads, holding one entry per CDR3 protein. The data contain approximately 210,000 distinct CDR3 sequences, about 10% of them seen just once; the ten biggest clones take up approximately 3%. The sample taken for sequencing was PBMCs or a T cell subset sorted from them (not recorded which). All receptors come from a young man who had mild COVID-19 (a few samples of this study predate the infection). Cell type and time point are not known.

CDR3 sequence reads: CSAMGHLNYGYTF. The CDR3 DNA follows: TGCAGTGCTATGGGACACCTGAACTATGGCTACACCTTC. The chain links TRBV20-1 to TRBJ1-2, with a tentative D call TRBD1 (6 bases). Germline-derived CDR1 and CDR2 are DFQATT and SNEGSKA (reference sequence). The V gene lost 4 bases and the J gene lost 2 bases, with 11 bases spanning the gap. The CDR3 has 13 residues.

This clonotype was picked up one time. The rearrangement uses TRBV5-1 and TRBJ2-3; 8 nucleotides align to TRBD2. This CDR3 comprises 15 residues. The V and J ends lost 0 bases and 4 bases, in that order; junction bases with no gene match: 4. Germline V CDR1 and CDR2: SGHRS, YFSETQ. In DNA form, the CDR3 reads TGCGCCAGCAGCTTGGAATCGGGGGGGCCAGATACGCAGTATTTT. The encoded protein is CASSLESGGPDTQYF.

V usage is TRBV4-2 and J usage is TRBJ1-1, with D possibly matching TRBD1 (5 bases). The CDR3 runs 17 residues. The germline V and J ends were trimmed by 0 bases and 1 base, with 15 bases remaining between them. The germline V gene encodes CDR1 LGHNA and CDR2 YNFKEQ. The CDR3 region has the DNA TGTGCCAGCAGCCAAGATCATGGGGGATCTTCGAACACTGAAGCTTTCTTT. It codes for CASSQDHGGSSNTEAFF.